The 9 T cell receptor beta chains below were found in one sample sequenced in a study of glioma-infiltrating T cells. The iRepertoire nested amplicon-rescue multiplex PCR amplified TCR alpha and beta CDR3s from RNA. Via MiXCR, TCRdb re-called the multiplex PCR reads, giving one row per CDR3 protein. The sample consists of roughly 350,000 distinct CDR3 sequences, 41% of them appearing once. The sequenced sample was glioma tissue, nonneoplastic brain tissue, or PBMCs (not recorded which). The source of these receptors is a human donor with low-grade glioma or glioblastoma, undergoing nonglioma brain surgery, or in good health (not recorded which).

This clonotype has a handful of counts. V gene TRBV11-3 combines with J gene TRBJ2-1; TRBD2 agrees at 11 bases. The CDR3 runs 16 residues. Trimming took 6 bases from V and 2 from J; bases not matched to a gene: 6. Germline CDR1 reads SGHNT; CDR2 reads YENEEA. The CDR3 loop is CASSIGTSGTYNEQFF. The CDR3 DNA reads as TGTGCCAGCAGTATCGGGACTAGCGGAACCTACAATGAGCAGTTCTTC.

This clonotype was counted between two and nine times. V gene TRBV2 combines with J gene TRBJ1-5; D remains unclear. Germline V CDR1 and CDR2: SNHLY, FYNNEI. The CDR3 spans 13 residues. Trimming cost V 10 bases and J 3 bases, with 13 bases left between them. The CDR3 nucleotides are TGTGCCACTTGGATGGGTGCCAATCAGCCCCAGCATTTT. It specifies CATWMGANQPQHF.

The genes are TRBV5-1 and TRBJ1-2; 8 bases line up with TRBD1. This CDR3 is 14 amino acids long. V lost 2 bases, J lost 8 bases, and 8 bases stayed unmatched. Germline CDR1 and CDR2: SGHRS and YFSETQ. CDR3 bases: TGCGCCAGCAGCTTCCCCAACAGGGGGGAAGGCTACACCTTC. As protein: CASSFPNRGEGYTF.

There are a few counts of this clonotype. This chain connects TRBV7-2 to TRBJ2-7, with D perhaps TRBD2 (6 bases). The germline V and J ends were trimmed by 5 bases and 1 base, with 21 bases remaining between them. This CDR3 is 17 amino acids long. In germline, CDR1 is SGHTA, CDR2 FQGNSA. CDR3 amino acids: CASSPLGRGVLSYEQYF. The CDR3 DNA reads TGTGCCAGCAGCCCCCTCGGGAGAGGGGTACTATCCTACGAGCAGTACTTC.

Regarding this clonotype: A much larger clonotype is one base distant, so this may be a read error. The V and J genes are TRBV15 and TRBJ1-2; D is ambiguous. CDR3 length: 13 residues. Germline V lookup: CDR1 LNHNV, CDR2 YYDKDF (reference sequence). The CDR3 DNA reads as TGTGCCACCATCAGAGACACCAACTATGGCTACACCTTC. Residues: CATIRDTNYGYTF.

This clonotype showed up many times. The genes are TRBV27 and TRBJ1-5; a possible D gene is TRBD1 (6 bases). The CDR3 totals 14 residues. V shed 6 bases and J shed 6 bases, with 15 bases lying between them. Looked up from germline, CDR1 is MNHEY and CDR2 is SMNVEV (reference sequence). The CDR3 DNA follows: TGTGCCAGCAGCTACAGGGACGGGAGTCAGCCCCAGCATTTT. It specifies CASSYRDGSQPQHF.

This clonotype came up many times. This chain connects TRBV7-9 to TRBJ1-3, with a possible D match to TRBD1 (5 bases). Germline V gives CDR1 SEHNR, CDR2 FQNEAQ (reference sequence). Trimming took off 0 bases at V and 0 bases at J, with 9 bases between the two ends. The CDR3 runs to 16 residues. Here the CDR3 reads CASSLAGTYSGNTIYF. DNA for the CDR3: TGTGCCAGCAGCTTAGCCGGGACGTACTCTGGAAACACCATATATTTT.

There are a few counts of this clonotype. This sequence joins TRBV6-1 and TRBJ1-2; 7 bases are shared with TRBD1. The CDR3 extends over 16 amino acids. Germline CDR1 reads MNHNS; CDR2 reads SASEGT. With 4 bases clipped from V and 3 bases from J, the junction kept 11 bases outside the gene matches. The CDR3 here is CASSVGQAVKDYGYTF. In nucleotides, the CDR3 is TGTGCCAGCAGTGTCGGACAGGCGGTCAAAGACTATGGCTACACCTTC.

This clonotype has a single count. The chain uses TRBV6-2 or TRBV6-3 and TRBJ1-4; no clear D gene. From germline, CDR1 is MNHEY and CDR2 SVGEGT. The CDR3 totals 14 residues. Trimming removed 0 bases from V and 4 bases from J, with 6 bases in between. The CDR3 here is CASSYSSGNEKLFF. DNA of the CDR3: TGTGCCAGCAGTTACTCGTCCGGTAATGAAAAACTGTTTTTT.